This record covers a single TCR beta chain. The antigen remains undetermined. Germline and junction disagree at one end, which may indicate a read error. A J-beta primer mix and a sample-barcoded 5' primer were used in a second PCR of about 7 to 11 cycles. Carrying 12 random nucleotides, a template-switch adaptor labeled each individual cDNA molecule. One entry per CDR3 protein, called by TCRdb with MiXCR from the 5' RACE reads. The table shows around 1,700,000 distinct CDR3 sequences, with over 25% occurring only once. Isolation of PBMCs gave at least 7 million cells per sample. This sample is part of a study of blood T cells in healthy people across ages. The CDR3 consists of 14 residues. Germline V gene sequence: CDR1 SNHLY, CDR2 FYNNEI. Notes on the study in general: It was not known whether donors were CMV positive (a possible confounder of expanded clonotype changes).

The sequence was obtained from a woman aged 30 to 39 in good health. The sample comprised blood. This sequence joins TRBV2 and TRBJ2-7; D perhaps matches TRBD2 (5 bases). The CDR3 loop reads CACSEIREAYEQYF. CDR3 nucleotides: TGTGCCTGCAGTGAAATTCGGGAAGCCTACGAGCAGTACTTC.